Listed here are 32 T cell receptor beta chains from one sample, sequenced in a study of T cells in Graves' hyperthyroidism and ophthalmopathy. Amplification targeted TCR beta CDR3 regions from RNA transcripts. Primed by the HTBI set, a first-round RT-PCR was run on the TCR CDR3. MiXCR, applied by TCRdb to the multiplex PCR reads, yields one record per CDR3 protein. This table has around 760,000 distinct CDR3 sequences, about 35% appearing once. The sequencing sample was made of blood. The source is a woman between 40 and 50 years old with Graves' hyperthyroidism.

This clonotype came up a few times. V gene TRBV11-2 combines with J gene TRBJ1-1; D unresolved. The V and J ends lost 5 bases and 7 bases respectively, with 14 bases between them. CDR3 length equals 13 residues. CDR1 SGHAT and CDR2 FQNNGV come from the germline V gene. The CDR3 sequence is CASSPLRAVEAFF. As DNA, the CDR3 is TGTGCCAGCAGCCCCCTTAGGGCGGTTGAAGCTTTCTTT.

The chain carries TRBV7-2 and TRBJ1-2; D possibly corresponds to TRBD1 (6 bases). Trimming cost V 1 base and J 4 bases, with 16 bases left between them. Germline CDR1 reads SGHTA; CDR2 reads FQGNSA. The CDR3 totals 16 residues. The CDR3 nucleotides read TGTGCCAGCAGCTTAGATCCATCGACAGGCCCCTATGGCTACACCTTC. It is translated as CASSLDPSTGPYGYTF.

This clonotype was counted many times. This chain links TRBV6-4 with TRBJ1-3; 9 bases match TRBD1. V was pared by 5 bases and J by 6 bases, with 8 bases of the junction left unmatched. Germline CDR1 is MRHNA and CDR2 is SNTAGT. CDR3 length equals 15 residues. DNA of the CDR3: TGTGCCAGCAGTACGCAGGGACAGGGAGAAAACACCATATATTTT. Its translation: CASSTQGQGENTIYF.

The V call is TRBV7-2, the J call TRBJ2-5; D assignment may be TRBD1 or TRBD2 (5 bases each). This CDR3 spans 15 amino acids. V was trimmed by 5 bases and J by 2 bases, leaving 15 bases between them. Per the germline V gene, CDR1 is SGHTA and CDR2 is FQGNSA. The CDR3 DNA follows: TGTGCCAGCAGCCCATTTCTAGGGGAGCAAGAGACCCAGTACTTC. It specifies CASSPFLGEQETQYF.

The chain employs TRBV2 and TRBJ2-5; no firm D call. Germline V gives CDR1 SNHLY, CDR2 FYNNEI. This CDR3 has 15 amino acids. V lost 4 bases and J lost 2, with 14 bases in between. For the CDR3, the DNA is TGTGCCAGCAGTGTTGACGGACCACGTCAAGAGACCCAGTACTTC. Amino acids: CASSVDGPRQETQYF.

The V gene is TRBV29-1, the J gene TRBJ2-2, with a tentative D call TRBD2 (7 bases). Germline CDR1 and CDR2: SQVTM and ANQGSEA. This CDR3 is 13 amino acids long. The CDR3 nucleotides are TGCGGCGGGGGCGGGAGCCTGACCGGGGAGCTGTTTTTT. This gives the protein CGGGGSLTGELFF.

The J gene is TRBJ1-2, the V gene TRBV7-2; TRBD1 agrees at 11 bases. Per the germline V gene, CDR1 is SGHTA and CDR2 is FQGNSA. V dropped 5 bases and J dropped 8; count of bases not matched to a gene: 10. This CDR3 comprises 15 residues. The CDR3 region is CASSLSLGTGGGYTF. The CDR3, as DNA: TGTGCCAGCAGCCTCTCCTTGGGGACAGGGGGAGGCTACACCTTC.

This clonotype appeared many times. V is TRBV7-8 and J is TRBJ2-7; 9 nucleotides align to TRBD2. The V gene end was trimmed by 5 bases and the J gene end by 0 bases; junction bases not matched to a gene: 5. The germline CDR1 and CDR2 sequences are SGHVS and FQNEAQ. The CDR3 is 15 residues long. Here the CDR3 DNA reads TGTGCCAGCAGCCCGACAGCGGGGGGCTCCTACGAGCAGTACTTC. Translating gives CASSPTAGGSYEQYF.

Turning to this clonotype: This clone may be a read error of a much larger clone one base away. The V call is TRBV20-1, the J call TRBJ1-5, with D possibly TRBD1 on 5 matching bases. The CDR3 contains 15 residues. Deletions cut 3 bases from V and 1 base from J, with 13 bases between. Germline CDR1 reads DFQATT; CDR2 reads SNEGSKA (reference sequence). The CDR3 nucleotides are TGCAGTGCTAGTTCCCCGACAGCCAGCAATCAGCCCCAGCATTTT. It encodes CSASSPTASNQPQHF.

This clonotype was detected many times. The rearrangement joins TRBV24-1 to TRBJ2-2, with D tentatively TRBD1 (6 bases). V lost 4 bases to trimming and J lost 2 bases, with 10 bases between them. The CDR3 covers 15 residues. Germline CDR1 and CDR2: KGHDR and SFDVKD. The CDR3 loop reads CATSETGTNTGELFF. The CDR3 nucleotides are TGTGCCACCAGTGAAACAGGGACCAACACCGGGGAGCTGTTTTTT.

This clonotype was observed a handful of times. This sequence joins TRBV4-3 and TRBJ1-1; 10 bases fit TRBD1. This CDR3 is built from 17 residues. Trimming took 4 bases from V and 6 from J; bases not matched to a gene: 14. The V gene's germline CDR1 is LGHNA and CDR2 YSLEER. The CDR3 DNA follows: TGCGCCAGCAGCCCCTTGACAGGGGGCGTTCTCCTCCCTGAAGCTTTCTTT. This codes for CASSPLTGGVLLPEAFF.

The genes are TRBV7-9 and TRBJ1-1; D is possibly TRBD1 (5 bases). Germline V gene lookup returns CDR1 SEHNR and CDR2 FQNEAQ (reference sequence). The ends were cut back, 6 bases at V and 8 bases at J, with 16 bases in the middle. The CDR3 runs 13 residues. This chain's CDR3 is CASSRPGPHEAFF. CDR3 sequence (DNA): TGTGCCAGCAGTCGTCCGGGACCGCACGAAGCTTTCTTT.

A note on this clonotype: This may be a read error, as it is one base from a much larger clone. This CDR3 reads CASSQAGAGTVYELYF. The CDR3 region has the DNA TGTGCCAGCAGCCAAGCGGGGGCAGGGACGGTCTACGAGCTGTACTTC. The genes are TRBV7-9 and TRBJ2-7, with TRBD2 matching 8 bases. This CDR3 contains 16 residues. The germline gives CDR1 SEHNR, CDR2 FQNEAQ (reference sequence).

The gene calls are TRBV24-1 and TRBJ2-5, with 10 bases fitting TRBD1. The CDR3 extends over 16 amino acids. Germline-derived CDR1 and CDR2 are KGHDR and SFDVKD. With V trimmed by 3 bases and J by 3 bases, 6 bases remained unmatched. CDR3 region: CATSDRGGQGEETQYF. The CDR3 DNA reads TGTGCCACCAGTGATCGAGGAGGACAGGGGGAAGAGACCCAGTACTTC.

This clonotype showed up many times. The chain combines TRBV7-8 with TRBJ2-7; unclear D gene. Between the trimmed V and J ends, which lost 6 bases and 0 bases, there was a span of 12 bases. This CDR3 is built from 14 residues. Germline-derived CDR1 and CDR2 are SGHVS and FQNEAQ. The CDR3 is CASSLGHSSYEQYF. The CDR3 bases are TGTGCCAGCAGTCTCGGCCATAGCTCCTACGAGCAGTACTTC.

J is TRBJ1-5 and V is TRBV6-6; D remains unclear. The better agreement between TRBJ2-3 and the DNA end casts doubt on the J call. Per the germline V gene, CDR1 is MNHNY and CDR2 is SVGAGI (reference sequence). The CDR3 extends over 12 amino acids. CDR3 in amino acids: CASSSNGDTQYF. CDR3 bases: TGTGCCAGCAGTTCGAACGGGGATACGCAGTATTTT.

This clonotype was detected ten times or more. The chain couples TRBV29-1 to TRBJ2-7; D is perhaps TRBD2 (5 bases). CDR1 and CDR2 from the germline V gene are SQVTM and ANQGSEA. V dropped 2 bases and J dropped 5 bases, with 19 bases sitting between them. CDR3 size: 15 residues. The CDR3 DNA sequence: TGCAGCGTTGAACGATTGAGGGAGAACGAAAACGAGCAGTACTTC. Protein sequence: CSVERLRENENEQYF.

The chain carries TRBV9 and TRBJ1-4; D gene uncertain. V lost 2 bases, J lost 4 bases, and 12 bases lay in between. The CDR3 contains 15 residues. Germline assignment: CDR1 SGDLS and CDR2 YYNGEE. In DNA, the CDR3 is TGTGCCAGCAGCGTTGACTGGGGAGATAATGAAAAACTGTTTTTT. Its protein product is CASSVDWGDNEKLFF. Looking up the rest from reference TRBV9 and TRBJ1-4 gives the full variable domain: DSGVTQTPKHLITATGQRVTLRCSPRSGDLSVYWYQQSLDQGLQFLIQYYNGEERAKGNILERFSAQQFPDLHSELNLSSLELGDSALYFCASSVDWGDNEKLFFGSGTQLSVL.

The rearrangement joins TRBV7-2 to TRBJ2-7, with 8 nucleotides matching TRBD2. The CDR3 length is 16 residues. Per germline, CDR1 SGHTA and CDR2 FQGNSA. V lost 5 bases to trimming and J lost 3 bases; unmatched junction nucleotides: 12. CDR3 in DNA: TGTGCCAGCAGCAGGACTAGCAACGGCCTTAACTACGAGCAGTACTTC. It specifies CASSRTSNGLNYEQYF.

This clonotype was found many times. This chain connects TRBV15 to TRBJ1-4; a possible D gene is TRBD1 (5 bases). The germline CDR1 and CDR2 sequences are LNHNV and YYDKDF (reference sequence). Trimming stripped 3 bases from V and 8 bases from J, with 13 bases between. CDR3 length equals 14 residues. The CDR3 bases are TGTGCCACCAGCAGTGACAGTTACGGGGAAAAACTGTTTTTT. Its protein product is CATSSDSYGEKLFF.

The chain links TRBV25-1 to TRBJ2-5, with 10 bases lining up with TRBD2. This CDR3 has 13 residues. With V trimmed by 9 bases and J by 5 bases, 6 bases remained unmatched. Germline values: CDR1 MGHDK, CDR2 SYGVNS. CDR3 bases: TGTGCCAGGCTAGCGGGGGACGGGGAGACCCAGTACTTC. It is translated as CARLAGDGETQYF.

The sample holds one count of this clonotype. V usage is TRBV20-1 and J usage is TRBJ1-6; 9 positions match TRBD1. Germline CDR1 and CDR2: DFQATT and SNEGSKA (reference sequence). This CDR3 contains 14 residues. The junction had 6 bases not matched to a gene; V was cut back by 3 bases and J by 9 bases. The CDR3 region is CSARGTGIGSPLHF. The DNA for the CDR3 is TGCAGTGCTAGGGGGACAGGGATCGGTTCACCCCTCCACTTT.

At least ten counts were recorded for this clonotype. CDR3 sequence (DNA): TGTGCCAGCAGCGAGACGTCCACAGGGACCCAGTACTTC. Its translation: CASSETSTGTQYF. The V and J genes are TRBV7-9 and TRBJ2-5; TRBD1 is a possible D gene (5 bases). Germline CDR1 and CDR2: SEHNR and FQNEAQ (reference sequence). This CDR3 contains 13 residues. Trimming took off 5 bases at V and 7 bases at J, with 14 bases between the two ends.

V and J are TRBV7-2 and TRBJ1-2; D is unclear. Trimming cost V 5 bases and J 8 bases, with 21 bases left between them. The germline CDR1 and CDR2 sequences are SGHTA and FQGNSA. CDR3 size: 15 residues. CDR3 sequence: CASSRPGRASEGYTF. CDR3 nucleotides: TGTGCCAGCAGCCGCCCCGGACGGGCCTCGGAGGGCTACACCTTC.

The V gene is TRBV6-6, the J gene TRBJ1-1; D is uncertain. This CDR3 region has 14 residues. V lost 2 bases to trimming and J lost 4 bases, with 11 bases between them. CDR1 is MNHNY and CDR2 is SVGAGI in the germline V gene (reference sequence). Here the CDR3 DNA reads TGTGCCAGCAGTTACAACGAGGAGGGCACTGAAGCTTTCTTT. Its protein is CASSYNEEGTEAFF.

For the CDR3, the DNA is TGTGCCAGCAGCCAAGACCTTACAGGGGTCAGGGTCGGGGAGCTGTTTTTT. Amino acid sequence: CASSQDLTGVRVGELFF. V and J are TRBV7-2 and TRBJ2-2; 7 nucleotides agree with TRBD1. The V gene end was trimmed by 5 bases and the J gene end by 7 bases; junction bases not matched to a gene: 16. There are 17 residues in the CDR3. The V gene's germline CDR1 is SGHTA and CDR2 FQGNSA. Full variable domain (missing parts from reference TRBV7-2 and TRBJ2-2): GAGVSQSPSNKVTEKGKDVELRCDPISGHTALYWYRQSLGQGLEFLIYFQGNSAPDKSGLPSDRFSAERTGGSVSTLTIQRTQQEDSAVYLCASSQDLTGVRVGELFFGEGSRLTVL.

This clonotype came up many times. J is TRBJ2-7 and V is TRBV7-2; D remains unclear. Between the trimmed V and J ends, which lost 6 bases and 3 bases, there was a span of 15 bases. Germline lookup yields CDR1 SGHTA and CDR2 FQGNSA. This CDR3 comprises 14 residues. The CDR3 protein is CASSQHSRFYEQYF. The CDR3 bases are TGTGCCAGCAGTCAGCATTCCCGTTTCTACGAGCAGTACTTC.

The chain couples TRBV6-1 to TRBJ1-4, with 7 positions matching TRBD1. The CDR3 has 15 residues. CDR1 and CDR2 from the germline V gene are MNHNS and SASEGT. V lost 6 bases and J lost 5; bases outside the gene matches: 9. The CDR3 DNA sequence: TGTGCCAGCAGGGACAGGTTTCCTCGAAATGAAAAACTGTTTTTT. Translated, it gives CASRDRFPRNEKLFF.

This clonotype was seen a handful of times. V is TRBV7-2 and J is TRBJ2-7; 10 positions match TRBD1. CDR3 length: 15 residues. J gave up 1 base and V 3 bases, and 3 bases lay outside the gene matches. Germline CDR1 and CDR2: SGHTA and FQGNSA. This chain's CDR3 is CASSFMDRGSYEQYF. Here the CDR3 DNA reads TGTGCCAGCAGCTTTATGGACAGGGGGTCCTACGAGCAGTACTTC.

CDR3 nucleotides: TGCAGTGCTCCCGAAGCGGGAGGGTCCTACAATGAGCAGTTCTTC. Protein: CSAPEAGGSYNEQFF. The chain has TRBV20-1 and TRBJ2-1, with 10 bases lining up with TRBD2. This CDR3 has 15 amino acids. The J segment lost 1 base and the V segment lost 5 bases, leaving 5 bases of the junction unmatched. Germline V gene lookup returns CDR1 DFQATT and CDR2 SNEGSKA (reference sequence).

The chain uses TRBV6-1 and TRBJ2-7; perhaps TRBD1 as D (6 bases). Germline V gene sequence: CDR1 MNHNS, CDR2 SASEGT. V lost 0 bases and J lost 6, with 12 bases in between. CDR3 size: 14 residues. In nucleotides, the CDR3 is TGTGCCAGCAGTGAAGCTTCCAGGGGCTTCGAGCAGTACTTC. Its translation: CASSEASRGFEQYF.

This clonotype was recorded many times. This chain connects TRBV19 to TRBJ1-2; 10 bases agree with TRBD1. Trimming removed 5 bases from V and 3 bases from J; junction bases left unmatched: 12. From germline, CDR1 is LNHDA and CDR2 SQIVND (reference sequence). The CDR3 runs to 17 residues. The CDR3 DNA follows: TGTGCCAGTAGTCCTGCATACCGGGACAGGGGCTACTATGGCTACACCTTC. Translated, it gives CASSPAYRDRGYYGYTF.